The clone carrying this T cell receptor (beta chain) was observed once. Participants, about 18 to 90 years old, spanned approximately 26 US areas. CDR3 size: 13 residues. Trimming took off 3 bases at V and 4 bases at J, with 9 bases between the two ends. From germline, CDR1 is SGHTA and CDR2 FQGTGA. This record comes from a study of blood T cell repertoires in COVID-19. In the study overall: Two negative PCRs, clearance, or symptom resolution had been documented for recovered Cohort 3 donors.

In the original processing: Using reference gene primer amplification, nucleated cell counts were estimated. The repertoire was sequenced with immunoSEQ multiplex PCR; TCRdb's copy has only in-frame clones and lacks some. V, J and clone size reflect that table, while D and trimming were determined from the DNA. The sample has 300,000 to 450,000 clones, 80% to 90% seen once. This chain uses TRBV7-3 with TRBJ1-1; D possibly corresponds to TRBD1 (5 bases). Sequenced material: PBMCs or T cells enriched from blood (not recorded which). The TCR comes from a middle-aged man in a cohort exposed to, infected with or recovered from COVID-19 (not recorded which). Here the CDR3 DNA reads TGTGCCAGCAGCTTCCAAGGGGCCACTGAAGCTTTCTTT. Its protein product is CASSFQGATEAFF.